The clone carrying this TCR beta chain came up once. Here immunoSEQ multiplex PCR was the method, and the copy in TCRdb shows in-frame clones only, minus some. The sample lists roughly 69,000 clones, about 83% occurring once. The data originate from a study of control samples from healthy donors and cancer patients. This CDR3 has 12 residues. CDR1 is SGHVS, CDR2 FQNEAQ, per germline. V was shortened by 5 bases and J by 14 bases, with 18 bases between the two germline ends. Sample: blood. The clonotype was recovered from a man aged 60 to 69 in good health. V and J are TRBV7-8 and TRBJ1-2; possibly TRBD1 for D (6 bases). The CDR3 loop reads CASSLLLGGWTF. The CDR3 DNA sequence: TGTGCCAGCAGCCTCCTCCTGGGGGGCTGGACCTTC.